This record covers a single TCR beta chain. These data are taken from a study of blood T cell repertoires in COVID-19. In the source study's methods: Researchers report that nucleated cell counts were estimated from reference gene primer amplification. Only in-frame clones appear in the TCRdb table, and some are missing; sequencing was by immunoSEQ multiplex PCR. The DNA was the basis for D and trimming; V, J and clone size are from that table. The sample includes about 280,000 clones, nearly 90% of them seen just once. Enrollees, about 18 to 89 years old, lived in around 23 US areas. Participant-given clinical history determined each cohort assignment. This clonotype was obtained from a woman between 18 and 30 years old with acute COVID-19. The sample comprised PBMCs or T cells enriched from blood (not recorded which).

CDR3 region: CASSFTGVGYNEQFF. The CDR3 nucleotides read TGTGCCAGCAGCTTCACAGGGGTAGGGTACAATGAGCAGTTCTTC. J is TRBJ2-1 and V is TRBV7-9; 7 positions agree with TRBD1. This CDR3 comprises 15 residues. J gave up 4 bases and V 3 bases, and 6 bases lay outside the gene matches. Germline values: CDR1 SEHNR, CDR2 FQNEAQ (reference sequence).